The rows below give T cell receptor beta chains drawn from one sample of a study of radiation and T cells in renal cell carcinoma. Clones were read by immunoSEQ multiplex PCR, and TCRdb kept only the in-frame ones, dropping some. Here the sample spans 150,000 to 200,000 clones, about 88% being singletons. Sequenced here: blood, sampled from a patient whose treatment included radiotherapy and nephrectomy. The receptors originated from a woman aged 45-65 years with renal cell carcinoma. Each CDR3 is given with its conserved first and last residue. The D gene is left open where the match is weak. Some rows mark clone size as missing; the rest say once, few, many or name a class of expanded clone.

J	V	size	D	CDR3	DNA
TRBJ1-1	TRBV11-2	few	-	CASSLVTDSAFF	TGTGCCAGCAGCTTAGTTACCGATTCGGCTTTCTTT
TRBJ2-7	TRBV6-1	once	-	CASTTGTYEQYF	TGTGCCAGCACTACAGGTACCTACGAGCAGTACTTC
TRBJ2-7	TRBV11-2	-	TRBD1	CASRKGGTGGHYEQYF	TGTGCCAGCAGGAAGGGAGGGACAGGGGGTCACTACGAGCAGTACTTC
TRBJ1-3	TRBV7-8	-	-	CASSLEGVNVAGNTIYF	TGTGCCAGCAGCTTAGAGGGGGTTAATGTAGCTGGAAACACCATATATTTT
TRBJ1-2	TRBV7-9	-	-	CASSLDLANYGYTF	TGTGCCAGCAGCTTAGACCTAGCTAACTATGGCTACACCTTC
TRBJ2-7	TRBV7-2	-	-	CASSFTSYEQYF	TGTGCCAGCAGCTTCACTTCCTACGAGCAGTACTTC
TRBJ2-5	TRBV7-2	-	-	CASSLFQGTQETQYF	TGTGCCAGCAGCTTATTCCAGGGGACACAAGAGACCCAGTACTTC
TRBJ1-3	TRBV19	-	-	CASRGNTIYF	TGTGCCAGTAGGGGAAACACCATATATTTT
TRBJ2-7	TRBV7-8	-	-	CASSSRSYEQYF	TGTGCCAGCAGCTCCCGATCCTACGAGCAGTACTTC
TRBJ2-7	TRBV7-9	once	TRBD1	CASSFPRTGERKNEQYF	TGTGCCAGCAGCTTCCCCCGGACAGGGGAAAGGAAGAACGAGCAGTACTTC
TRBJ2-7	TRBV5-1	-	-	CASSLGLQGYEQYF	TGCGCCAGCAGCTTGGGACTCCAGGGCTACGAGCAGTACTTC
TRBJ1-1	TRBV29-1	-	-	CSVEDRGKVMNTEAFF	TGCAGCGTTGAAGACAGAGGAAAAGTTATGAACACTGAGGCTTTCTTT
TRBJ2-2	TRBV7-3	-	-	CASSLSAGELFF	TGTGCCAGCAGCTTAAGCGCAGGGGAGCTGTTTTTT
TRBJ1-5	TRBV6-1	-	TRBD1	CASRADRVSNQPQHF	TGTGCCAGCAGGGCGGACAGGGTTAGCAATCAGCCCCAGCATTTT
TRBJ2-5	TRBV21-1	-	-	CASSLRHGNEETQYF	TGTGCCAGCAGCCTCCGGCACGGTAACGAAGAGACCCAGTACTTC
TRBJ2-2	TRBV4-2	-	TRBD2	CASNPGRGGNTGELFF	TGTGCCAGCAACCCGGGTCGGGGGGGTAACACCGGGGAGCTGTTTTTT
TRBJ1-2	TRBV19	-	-	CASSKRLYGYTF	TGTGCCAGTAGTAAACGGCTCTATGGCTACACCTTC
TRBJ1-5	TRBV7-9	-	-	CASSLGELNQPQHF	TGTGCCAGCAGCTTAGGAGAGCTCAATCAGCCCCAGCATTTT
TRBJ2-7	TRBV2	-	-	CASSVARTQTLSYEQYF	TGTGCCAGCAGTGTCGCCAGGACCCAAACCCTCTCCTACGAGCAGTACTTC
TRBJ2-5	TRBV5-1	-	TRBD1	CASSALQGRETQYF	TGCGCCAGCAGCGCCTTACAGGGGCGGGAGACCCAGTACTTC